This paragraph covers one T cell receptor beta chain sequence. These data come from a study of control samples from healthy donors and cancer patients. V trimming: 3 bases; J trimming: 8 bases; junction bases outside the gene matches: 8. Germline CDR1 SGDLS, CDR2 YYNGEE. This CDR3 has 14 amino acids. The table came from immunoSEQ multiplex PCR; TCRdb's copy has only in-frame clones and leaves some out. This table holds 120,000 or so clones, around 90% found once. The sample taken for sequencing was blood. The chain recombines TRBV9 with TRBJ2-1; 7 bases agree with TRBD1. The source is a man aged 18 to 30 in good health. CDR3 in amino acids: CASSATTGLDEQFF. The CDR3 nucleotides are TGTGCCAGCAGCGCGACGACAGGGCTGGATGAGCAGTTCTTC.